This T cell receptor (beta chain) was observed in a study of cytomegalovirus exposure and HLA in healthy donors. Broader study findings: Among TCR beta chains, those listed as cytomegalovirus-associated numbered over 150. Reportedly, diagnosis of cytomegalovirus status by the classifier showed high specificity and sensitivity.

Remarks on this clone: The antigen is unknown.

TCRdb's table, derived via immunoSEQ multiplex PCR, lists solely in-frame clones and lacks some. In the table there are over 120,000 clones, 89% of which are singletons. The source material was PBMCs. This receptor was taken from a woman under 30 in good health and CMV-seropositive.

DNA for the CDR3: TGCGCCAGCAGCCAAGTGGAGGGTGGGACAGCTTGGGGAGGCTACACCTTC. As protein: CASSQVEGGTAWGGYTF. The chain is built from TRBV4-3 and TRBJ1-2; 7 bases are a match to TRBD1. The CDR3 length is 17 residues. V was clipped by 1 base and J by 8 bases; unmatched bases: 16. Germline loops: CDR1 LGHNA, CDR2 YSLEER.